This T cell receptor beta chain was found in a study of cytomegalovirus exposure and HLA in healthy donors. Both 60 Vbeta primers and 13 Jbeta primers went into the PCR. Measured with immunoSEQ multiplex PCR; TCRdb has only the in-frame clones, and not every one. The sample holds tens of thousands of clones; 75% to 85% are singletons and the top ten take roughly 8.2%. The CDR3 spans 14 residues. J was trimmed by 8 bases and V by 5 bases; bases with no gene match: 7. Germline CDR1 reads MDHEN; CDR2 reads SYDVKM. V usage is TRBV28 and J usage is TRBJ1-4, with 8 bases matching TRBD1. The source is a man aged 18 to 30 in good health and CMV-seropositive. The sequenced sample was PBMCs. In nucleotides, the CDR3 is TGTGCCAGCAGTCAAGGACAGGGTTGGGAAAAACTGTTTTTT. Its translation is CASSQGQGWEKLFF.